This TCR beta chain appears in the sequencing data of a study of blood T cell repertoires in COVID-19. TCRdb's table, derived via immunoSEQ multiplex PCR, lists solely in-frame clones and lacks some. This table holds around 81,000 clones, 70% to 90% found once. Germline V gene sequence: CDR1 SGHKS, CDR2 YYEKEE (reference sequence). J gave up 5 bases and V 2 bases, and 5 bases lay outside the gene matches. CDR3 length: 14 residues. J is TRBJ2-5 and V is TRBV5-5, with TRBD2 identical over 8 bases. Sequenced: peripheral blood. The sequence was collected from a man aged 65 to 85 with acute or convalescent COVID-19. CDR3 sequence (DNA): TGTGCCAGCAGCTTCTGGACTAGCAGGGAGACCCAGTACTTC. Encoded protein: CASSFWTSRETQYF.